The 2 T cell receptor beta chains reported below all come from one sample, sequenced in a study of OX40 agonist ivuxolimab in advanced cancers. Data came from immunoSEQ multiplex PCR; TCRdb stores just in-frame clones and leaves some out. The sample contains tens of thousands of clones, 80% of which appear only once. The sequences come from CD4+ or CD8+ T cells sorted from blood, collected in a trial of the OX40 agonist ivuxolimab. These TCRs come from an adult with an advanced solid tumor such as melanoma, head and neck, liver or kidney cancer.

V usage is TRBV6-1 and J usage is TRBJ1-1; D is ambiguous. CDR3 length equals 15 residues. V lost 0 bases, J lost 1 base, and 9 bases lay in between. The germline CDR1 and CDR2 sequences are MNHNS and SASEGT. This CDR3 reads CASSEAQVRNTEAFF. The CDR3 nucleotides read TGTGCCAGCAGTGAAGCTCAGGTTCGGAACACTGAAGCTTTCTTT.

The chain has TRBV28 and TRBJ2-7; TRBD2 might be the D (6 bases). V was cut by 3 bases and J by 3 bases, with 18 bases left in between. CDR3 length: 16 residues. Germline V gene sequence: CDR1 MDHEN, CDR2 SYDVKM. The CDR3 sequence is CASSLSPSAGVYEQYF. The CDR3, as DNA: TGTGCCAGCAGTTTGTCCCCTAGCGCGGGCGTCTACGAGCAGTACTTC.